Sequencing of this T cell receptor (beta chain) was carried out in a study of Graves' ophthalmopathy and Graves' hyperthyroidism (dated by TCRdb to the late 2010s). About the full investigation: Peripheral blood was collected at initial diagnosis, prior to any treatment. The study used signatures of the TCR beta repertoire to tell Graves' ophthalmopathy apart from Graves' hyperthyroidism and to predict which patients would progress to ophthalmopathy. In total, 135 blood samples were TCR-sequenced: some 43 ophthalmopathy, approximately 75 hyperthyroidism and roughly 17 hyperthyroidism-to-ophthalmopathy patients. To explore V-J signatures that distinguish ophthalmopathy from hyperthyroidism, a discovery set of about 99 patients was enrolled, made up of around 40 with ophthalmopathy and some 58 with stable hyperthyroidism. An independent validation cohort comprised roughly 20 hyperthyroidism patients and about 16 patients who later progressed from hyperthyroidism to ophthalmopathy. In roughly 6 hyperthyroidism patients, T-cell repertoires of thyroid tissue and blood were compared. After sampling, hyperthyroidism patients received methimazole starting at 30 mg daily, and ophthalmopathy patients received high-dose intravenous methylprednisolone.

CDR1 and CDR2 are drawn from the germline V gene: SQVTM, ANQGSEA. From the cysteine through the phenylalanine, the CDR3 covers 13 amino acids. The read is trimmed to its CDR3 DNA, 39 bases read in frame from base 1. Cut back by 4 bases and 0 bases, the V and J ends lie 7 bases apart. Points the paper makes about the study in general: In validation, the model predicted ophthalmopathy progression with about 64% sensitivity and approximately 75% specificity; roughly eleven predicted patients were CT-confirmed with GO in a median of approximately 6.5 months. The 13-signature model separated ophthalmopathy from stable hyperthyroidism with roughly 88% sensitivity and just under 84% specificity in cross-validation, and 80%/75% in the test set. Most expanded thyroid clonotypes with frequency above 0.001 were also detected in blood, suggesting blood repertoires may reflect the thyroid immune response. No statistical method was used to predetermine the sample size, and group allocation was not hidden from the investigators.

The sample holds a few counts of this clonotype. Its antigen is still unknown. No much larger clone exists at a distance of one base, and base qualities are not known. For repertoire sequencing, TCR beta CDR3 regions were amplified from RNA transcripts. The first round was an RT-PCR using HTBI primers with the Qiagen OneStep RT-PCR kit, and this first round was followed by a second-round multiplex PCR, then size selection and purification. Sequencing of the libraries was carried out on an Illumina HiSeq2000 in paired-end mode with 100 bp reads. The original pipeline was this. SOAPnuke was used to process the reads, removing any read that contained adapters or uncalled bases, had a mean Phred below 15, or lacked an exact match to the constant primer or identifier. COPE v1.2.5 was used to merge high-quality paired reads. Unique nucleotide sequences were defined as clonotypes and aligned to IMGT TRB V, D and J references using MiTCR v1.1. The analysis was limited to V-J combinations with a frequency above 0.0001, which together covered around 99% of the repertoires. For each V-J combination, a TCR clonal expansion and chaos score was defined as the ratio of F50 clonal expansion to chaos observed in the TCRdist matrix. Welch's t-statistics and random forest were used to narrow the features down to over ten V-J combinations, which were then fed into a naive Bayes classifier. The Morisita-Horn index was used to measure how similar the thyroid and blood repertoires were. TCRdb trimmed the raw reads at Q25, called clones with MiXCR and kept productive beta chains. CDR3 protein duplicates are merged, each entry listing the most common genes and DNA. What appears here as the V and J calls and clone size reflects TCRdb's work, not the paper's. For this sample the table gives almost 750,000 distinct CDR3 sequences, of which around 40% were detected only once. Roughly 46% of the sample lies in the top ten.

Ophthalmopathy patients had moderately to severely active disease, Clinical Activity Score of at least 3, NOSPECS grade of at least 4, and disease duration under 3 months. Patients were excluded if they had other autoimmune diseases, uncontrolled infections, pregnancy or lactation. Diagnosis was based on clinical symptoms, serum thyroxine, TRAb, thyroid ultrasound and orbital computed tomography. Ficoll-Paque density gradient centrifugation was used to isolate PBMCs from 8.5 to 10 ml of fresh peripheral blood. Total RNA was extracted using Trizol reagent, and RNA quality was checked on an Agilent 2100 Bioanalyzer.

The receptor chain draws on TRBV29-1 and TRBJ2-1; TRBD2 is a possible D gene, resting on 5 matching bases. The receptor's source is an adult man with Graves' ophthalmopathy. The specimen sequenced was peripheral blood. CDR3 sequence: CSVGTGSYNEQFF. The nucleotides are TGCAGCGTTGGGACTGGCTCCTACAATGAGCAGTTCTTC.